The TCR beta chain described here comes from a study of blood T cells in healthy people across ages (dated by TCRdb to between 2015 and 2017). About the study as a whole: In model experiments, template switching captured about one uniquely barcoded TCR beta cDNA molecule for every two T cells. The study measured age-related changes in TCR beta repertoire diversity using deep sequencing normalized with unique cDNA molecular identifiers. The donors were split into four age groups: young (average roughly 15 years), middle-aged (roughly 39), aged (over 55) and long-lived (over 75). To avoid experimental bias, donors of different ages were spread randomly across the sequencing lanes. For two donors (one aged 18 to 30 and one aged 80 or older), the study analyzed two additional independent replicas of 1 million unique cDNA reads from the same blood draw.

From a lookup of the germline V gene (reference sequence), CDR1 and CDR2 are LGHDT and YNNKEL. Deletion took 3 bases off V and 4 bases off J, with a span of 13 bases between the germline ends. The CDR3, cysteine through phenylalanine, is 14 amino acids long. The only DNA kept is the CDR3, 42 bases in frame from the first base. In regard to this clonotype: Its specific antigen is unknown. No per-base quality is available; no much larger clone lies one base away.

The investigation overall reported the following: Donor CMV infection status was unknown, potentially confounding age-related changes in expanded clonotypes. Observed TCR beta diversity per million T cells fell roughly linearly with age, and a significant reduction was already apparent by age around 39. Compared with the aged group, more naive CD4+ T cells, fewer expanded clones and increased TCR diversity were shown by the long-lived group, suggesting age selection. The percentage of naive T cells measured by flow cytometry correlated strongly with observed TCR beta diversity. Estimates of total diversity based on one million sequenced T cells were considered lower bounds and underestimates. Conclusive comparison of naive and antigen-experienced compartments was prevented by the profiling of bulk unsorted PBMCs.

Systemically healthy Caucasian individuals from Russia, 39 in total and aged about 6 to 95 years, were included as donors. About 9.1 milliliters of peripheral blood were collected from each donor into EDTA-treated Vacutainer tubes. Ficoll-Paque density-gradient centrifugation was used to isolate PBMCs, with at least 6.5 million per sample. Trizol reagent was used to extract total RNA from PBMCs, with at least 5.5 micrograms per sample. Naive CD45RAhigh/CD27high T cell percentages were measured by flow cytometry on a PBMC aliquot from every donor. To prepare the library, 5' RACE was applied. Sequencing relied on an Illumina HiSeq 2500. The second PCR ran for about 7 to 11 cycles and used a J-beta primer mix along with a sample-barcoded 5' primer. Each TCR beta cDNA molecule received a unique molecular identifier from a template-switch 5' adaptor carrying 12 random nucleotides. Each sample yielded at least 2.5 million CDR3-containing paired-end reads. First-strand cDNA was synthesized from all RNA with the Mint cDNA synthesis kit, primed by a TRBC-specific oligonucleotide. All cDNA was treated with uracil-DNA glycosylase and then went through a first 18-cycle PCR with the universal primers M1SS and BC2_uni_R. For the original study's pipeline: For normalization, 1 million high-quality reads, each with a distinct molecular identifier, were randomly selected from each sample. Reads sharing molecular identifiers were discarded rather than binned into consensus sequences. MiTCR, with a Q25 quality threshold and the strictest error-elimination algorithm, was used for CDR3 identification, clonotype clustering and error correction. A nonparametric unseen species model using Euler transformation provided a lower-bound estimate of total TCR beta diversity. Using fastp trimming at Q25 and MiXCR clonotype assembly, TCRdb reanalyzed the public sequencing data and kept in-frame beta chains. When rows share a CDR3 protein, they turn into one entry using the most common DNA and genes. The V and J calls were not made by the authors but by TCRdb's processing. Within this sample are 1.5 million to 2 million distinct CDR3 sequences, with 28% of them counted one time only. The ten largest account for less than 9.5% of the sample.

This TCR was recovered from a woman aged 25 to 45 in good health. Rearrangement joined TRBV3-1 to TRBJ2-7, and the D gene may be TRBD1, 6 bases matching. Source material: blood. The CDR3 region: CASSQVAGEYEQYF. Read as DNA, the sequence is TGTGCCAGCAGCCAGGTGGCAGGGGAGTACGAGCAGTACTTC.